These 18 T cell receptor beta chains came from one sample sequenced in a study of T cells after yellow fever vaccination. A single record per CDR3 protein comes from TCRdb applying MiXCR to the 5' RACE reads. This sample has about 350,000 distinct CDR3 sequences; under 14% occur once, and the top ten carry 18%. The starting material was PBMCs, obtained on the day of the first yellow fever vaccination. All receptors derive from a man between 18 and 35 years old who received the YFV17D yellow fever vaccine.

The rearrangement uses TRBV20-1 and TRBJ1-5; unclear D gene. The CDR3 loop spans 14 amino acids. The V end lost 3 bases, the J end lost 0 bases, and 9 bases lay between the germline ends. Germline lookup yields CDR1 DFQATT and CDR2 SNEGSKA (reference sequence). The CDR3 coding sequence is TGCAGTGCTAGCGTAGGCCCTAGCAATCAGCCCCAGCATTTT. This gives the protein CSASVGPSNQPQHF.

This rearrangement joins TRBV6-2 or TRBV6-3 to TRBJ2-7; unclear D gene. Trimming cost V 0 bases and J 6 bases, with 9 bases left between them. The germline CDR1 and CDR2 sequences are MNHEY and SVGEGT. The CDR3 spans 13 residues. The CDR3 bases are TGTGCCAGCAGTTACTCGAAATCCCGCGAGCAGTACTTC. Translated, it gives CASSYSKSREQYF.

This clonotype was recorded many times. J is TRBJ2-5 and V is TRBV3-1; no definite D call. The germline gives CDR1 LGHDT, CDR2 YNNKEL (reference sequence). V was clipped by 4 bases and J by 5 bases, with 14 bases between them. The CDR3 contains 14 residues. In nucleotides, the CDR3 is TGTGCCAGCAGCCGCCATACCCTAGGGGAGACCCAGTACTTC. It encodes CASSRHTLGETQYF.

This clonotype was seen many times. V gene TRBV6-4 combines with J gene TRBJ2-3; 11 nucleotides match TRBD2. Germline lookup yields CDR1 MRHNA and CDR2 SNTAGT. The CDR3 sequence is 15 residues long. The J segment lost 4 bases and the V segment lost 0 bases, leaving 0 bases of the junction unmatched. In DNA form, the CDR3 reads TGTGCCAGCAGTGACTCTAGCGGGGGGGCAGATACGCAGTATTTT. It codes for CASSDSSGGADTQYF.

This clonotype was recorded a few times. This chain joins TRBV9 and TRBJ1-1, with D perhaps TRBD1 (6 bases). Trimming took off 0 bases at V and 0 bases at J, with 15 bases between the two ends. Per the germline V gene, CDR1 is SGDLS and CDR2 is YYNGEE. The CDR3 is made up of 17 amino acids. The CDR3 DNA sequence: TGTGCCAGCAGCGTAGAACCGAGTAACAGGGTGAACACTGAAGCTTTCTTT. Translating it yields CASSVEPSNRVNTEAFF. Based on the CDR3 plus reference TRBV9 and TRBJ1-1, the full variable domain is DSGVTQTPKHLITATGQRVTLRCSPRSGDLSVYWYQQSLDQGLQFLIQYYNGEERAKGNILERFSAQQFPDLHSELNLSSLELGDSALYFCASSVEPSNRVNTEAFFGQGTRLTVV.

The chain combines TRBV15 with TRBJ2-2; D may be TRBD2 (6 bases). Germline V lookup: CDR1 LNHNV, CDR2 YYDKDF (reference sequence). Trimming removed 3 bases from V and 6 bases from J, with 11 bases in between. The CDR3 runs to 14 residues. The CDR3 spells CATSRLREAGELFF. In DNA form, the CDR3 reads TGTGCCACCAGCAGGCTCAGGGAGGCCGGGGAGCTGTTTTTT.

The V gene is TRBV12-3 or TRBV12-4, the J gene TRBJ2-7; 10 bases agree with TRBD2. The CDR3 runs 15 residues. V gave up 5 bases and J gave up 1 base; unmatched junction bases: 5. CDR3 sequence: CASSRLLAGSYEQYF. The CDR3 DNA reads TGTGCCAGCAGTAGACTACTAGCGGGGTCCTACGAGCAGTACTTC.

This clonotype was seen a handful of times. This chain uses TRBV11-1 with TRBJ2-1; TRBD2 matches 9 bases. The CDR3 runs 16 residues. Per germline, CDR1 SGHAT and CDR2 FQDESV (reference sequence). With 2 bases clipped from V and 9 bases from J, the junction kept 11 bases outside the gene matches. The CDR3 region has the DNA TGTGCCAGCAGCTTACTTCGGGCGGGGGGGCCGGGTGAGCAGTTCTTC. Its protein is CASSLLRAGGPGEQFF.

Comment on this clonotype: The junction does not match germline at one end; this may be a read error. The chain recombines TRBV6-1 with TRBJ2-5; D is ambiguous. Germline CDR1 is MNHNS and CDR2 is SASEGT. There are 14 residues in the CDR3. CDR3 residues: CASSEAATGGTQYF. CDR3 bases: TGTGCCAGCAGCGAAGCAGCGACTGGCGGGACCCAGTACTTC.

This clonotype has a handful of counts. V usage is TRBV5-1 and J usage is TRBJ1-6; a possible D gene is TRBD1 (6 bases). Germline CDR1 SGHRS, CDR2 YFSETQ. This CDR3 contains 15 residues. V gave up 4 bases and J gave up 9 bases, with 17 bases separating them. In nucleotides, the CDR3 is TGCGCCAGCAGCGACGGACGGGGGGGCCGTTCACCCCTCCACTTT. This codes for CASSDGRGGRSPLHF.

The genes are TRBV14 and TRBJ2-2, with D possibly being TRBD2 (6 bases). With 4 bases removed from V and 4 bases from J, the gap between germline ends came to 22 bases. CDR3 size: 18 residues. The V gene's germline CDR1 is SGHDN and CDR2 FVKESK. CDR3: CASSPTVGPVLATGELFF. The CDR3, as DNA: TGTGCCAGCAGCCCGACCGTGGGCCCCGTACTAGCCACCGGGGAGCTGTTTTTT.

This clonotype was seen a few times. This chain connects TRBV4-1 to TRBJ1-3; 8 bases match TRBD1. This CDR3 is 15 amino acids long. CDR1 MGHRA and CDR2 YSYEKL come from the germline V gene. V lost 6 bases and J lost 2; bases outside the gene matches: 6. The CDR3 DNA follows: TGCGCCAGCAGGGACAGGGTGCGCCCTGGAAACACCATATATTTT. Translating it yields CASRDRVRPGNTIYF.

The gene calls are TRBV9 and TRBJ2-1; 7 bases agree with TRBD1. The J segment lost 0 bases and the V segment lost 1 base, leaving 7 bases of the junction unmatched. From germline, CDR1 is SGDLS and CDR2 YYNGEE. The CDR3 loop spans 17 amino acids. The CDR3 spells CASSVSGQVSSYNEQFF. The CDR3 DNA reads as TGTGCCAGCAGCGTAAGCGGACAGGTCTCCTCCTACAATGAGCAGTTCTTC.

The V gene is TRBV29-1, the J gene TRBJ2-5; 10 bases align to TRBD2. This CDR3 contains 14 residues. CDR1 is SQVTM, CDR2 ANQGSEA, per germline. The V gene end was trimmed by 7 bases and the J gene end by 4 bases; junction bases not matched to a gene: 9. The CDR3 is CSAEQRGGLETQYF. The CDR3 DNA follows: TGCAGCGCCGAGCAGCGGGGGGGCCTAGAGACCCAGTACTTC.

This rearrangement joins TRBV12-3 or TRBV12-4 to TRBJ1-1, with D possibly being TRBD1 (6 bases). Trimming left V 5 bases short and J 6 bases short, with 19 bases between. CDR3 length: 15 amino acids. Here the CDR3 reads CASSQTGRGEAEAFF. For the CDR3, the DNA is TGTGCCAGCAGTCAAACAGGGCGGGGGGAAGCTGAAGCTTTCTTT.

The gene calls are TRBV7-6 and TRBJ1-3, with D possibly matching TRBD1 (6 bases). V shed 5 bases and J shed 3 bases, with 14 bases lying between them. Per germline, CDR1 SGHVS and CDR2 FNYEAQ. The CDR3 runs 15 residues. For the CDR3, the DNA is TGTGCCAGCAGCCCAGGGGCGCAGGTTGGAAACACCATATATTTT. Its translation: CASSPGAQVGNTIYF.

The chain links TRBV9 to TRBJ2-5; 8 nucleotides line up with TRBD2. The CDR3 contains 18 residues. Losses at the gene ends were 2 bases for V and 5 bases for J; bases not matched to a gene: 17. Germline V gives CDR1 SGDLS, CDR2 YYNGEE. The CDR3 nucleotides read TGTGCCAGCAGCGTCTCGAGCGGGGGACCCCTTAGGGGGGAGACCCAGTACTTC. Residues: CASSVSSGGPLRGETQYF.

This clonotype has a count of ten or more. This chain joins TRBV5-6 and TRBJ2-3; D remains ambiguous. The V gene lost 0 bases and the J gene lost 2 bases, with 7 bases spanning the gap. The CDR3 consists of 14 residues. Germline V gene lookup returns CDR1 SGHDT and CDR2 YYEEEE. DNA for the CDR3: TGTGCCAGCAGCTTGGGGGCCACCACAGATACGCAGTATTTT. Protein sequence: CASSLGATTDTQYF.